This TCR beta chain derives from a study of shared clonotypes between healthy human individuals. Whole-study context: The donor group consisted of two women and a few men, aged 18 to 49. Per donor, CD8 memory used one plate, CD8 naive used two, CD4 memory used three and CD4 naive used three.

Germline lookup yields CDR1 MDHEN and CDR2 SYDVKM. This CDR3 spans 17 amino acids. Deletions cut 7 bases from V and 3 bases from J, with 25 bases between. Study-wide results and limits: Rarefaction showed that sequencing of sorted subsets was incomplete (despite large depth).

In regard to this clone: Its antigen is unknown.

The method was immunoSEQ multiplex PCR; TCRdb's version includes in-frame clones alone and lacks a portion of them. Altogether around 510,000 clones are present, 90% to 97% being singletons, with the ten largest covering 0.055% to 0.075%. Specimen: naive CD4+ T cells sorted from blood. Indicated subset: CD45RA+ positively selected. V and J are TRBV28 and TRBJ2-7; D perhaps matches TRBD2 (6 bases). The receptor comes from a woman in her twenties or thirties in good health. The CDR3 loop is CASKEGGSGTFNYEQYF. DNA of the CDR3: TGTGCCAGCAAAGAAGGTGGGTCCGGGACTTTTAACTACGAGCAGTACTTC. Full variable domain (outside the CDR3, taken from reference TRBV28 and TRBJ2-7): DVKVTQSSRYLVKRTGEKVFLECVQDMDHENMFWYRQDPGLGLRLIYFSYDVKMKEKGDIPEGYSVSREKKERFSLILESASTNQTSMYLCASKEGGSGTFNYEQYFGPGTRLTVT.